The T cell receptor beta chain under discussion was sequenced for a study of T cell changes during pregnancy in multiple sclerosis. Assay used: immunoSEQ multiplex PCR; TCRdb lists only in-frame clones, some missing. The sample lists around 60,000 clones, around nine tenths occurring once. Germline assignment: CDR1 MDHEN and CDR2 SYDVKM. The J segment lost 0 bases and the V segment lost 4 bases, leaving 14 bases of the junction unmatched. CDR3 length: 18 amino acids. The sequence derives from a female donor in good health, enrolled as a control in a pregnancy study. The chain recombines TRBV28 with TRBJ1-1, with 7 bases identical to TRBD1. Source: peripheral blood, taken in the third trimester of pregnancy. The CDR3 coding sequence is TGTGCCAGCAGTTCCCTATTGGACAGGTCTCTTATGAACACTGAAGCTTTCTTT. Amino acids: CASSSLLDRSLMNTEAFF.